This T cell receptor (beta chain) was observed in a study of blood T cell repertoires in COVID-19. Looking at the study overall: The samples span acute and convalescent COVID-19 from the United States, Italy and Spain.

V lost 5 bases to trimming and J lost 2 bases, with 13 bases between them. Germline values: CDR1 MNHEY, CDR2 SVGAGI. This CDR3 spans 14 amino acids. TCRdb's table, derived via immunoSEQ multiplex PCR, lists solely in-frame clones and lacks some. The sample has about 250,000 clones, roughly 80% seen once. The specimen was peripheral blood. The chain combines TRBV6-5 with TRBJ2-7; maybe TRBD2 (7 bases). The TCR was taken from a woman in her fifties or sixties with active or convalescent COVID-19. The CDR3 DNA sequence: TGTGCCAGCAGTAAGGGGGGGGCCCCCTACGAGCAGTACGTC. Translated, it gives CASSKGGAPYEQYV.